This TCR beta chain was retrieved from a study of breast tumors, draining lymph nodes, adjacent tissues. Study results and limitations: Tumors had less TCR diversity than lymph nodes, more than nontumor tissue. The data were judged consistent with most tumor T cells coming from lymph node and expanding in tumor. Tumor T cell lymph node origin was a supported hypothesis, not proven.

V gave up 2 bases and J gave up 5 bases, with 13 bases separating them. Germline V gives CDR1 MNHEY, CDR2 SVGAGI. The CDR3 is 16 residues long. TCRdb ran MiXCR on the multiplex PCR reads and lists one entry per CDR3 protein. The data contain fewer than 250,000 distinct CDR3 sequences, 32% of them seen just once; the ten biggest clones take up over 1.1%. This clonotype came up many times. Antigen specificity is unknown. Breast cancer patients provided tissue from their axillary draining lymph nodes. The receptor was isolated from a female donor with breast cancer. Some clones in this sample may be carry-over from other donors' samples. This sequence joins TRBV6-5 and TRBJ1-6, with a tentative D call TRBD1 (5 bases). Sequencing was carried out using axillary lymph node tissue. The CDR3 is CASSYGGRGNNSPLHF. Written as DNA, the CDR3 is TGTGCCAGCAGTTACGGGGGGAGGGGAAATAATTCACCCCTCCACTTT.